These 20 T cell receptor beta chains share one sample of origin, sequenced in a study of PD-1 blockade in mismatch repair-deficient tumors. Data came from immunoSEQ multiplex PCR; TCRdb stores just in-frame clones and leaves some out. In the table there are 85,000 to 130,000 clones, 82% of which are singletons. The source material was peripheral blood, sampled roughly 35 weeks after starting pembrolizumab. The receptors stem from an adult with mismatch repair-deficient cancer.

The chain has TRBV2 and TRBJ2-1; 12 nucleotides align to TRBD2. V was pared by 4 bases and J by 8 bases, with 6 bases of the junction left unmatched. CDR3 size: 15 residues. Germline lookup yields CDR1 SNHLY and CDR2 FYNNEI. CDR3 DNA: TGTGCCAGCAGTGCAAGACTAGCGGGAGCTCATGAGCAGTTCTTC. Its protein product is CASSARLAGAHEQFF.

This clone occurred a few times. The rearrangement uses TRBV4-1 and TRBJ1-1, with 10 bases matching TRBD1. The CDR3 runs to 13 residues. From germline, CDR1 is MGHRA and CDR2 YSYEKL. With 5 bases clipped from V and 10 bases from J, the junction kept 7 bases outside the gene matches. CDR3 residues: CASSSGTGEGAFF. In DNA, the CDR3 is TGCGCCAGCAGCTCCGGGACAGGGGAAGGAGCTTTCTTT.

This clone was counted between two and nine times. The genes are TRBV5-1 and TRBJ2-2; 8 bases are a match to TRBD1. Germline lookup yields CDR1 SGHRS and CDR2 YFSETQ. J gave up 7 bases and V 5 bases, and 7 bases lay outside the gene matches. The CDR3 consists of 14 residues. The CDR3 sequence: CASRTGEHGGELFF. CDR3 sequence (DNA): TGCGCCAGCAGGACAGGGGAACACGGCGGGGAGCTGTTTTTT.

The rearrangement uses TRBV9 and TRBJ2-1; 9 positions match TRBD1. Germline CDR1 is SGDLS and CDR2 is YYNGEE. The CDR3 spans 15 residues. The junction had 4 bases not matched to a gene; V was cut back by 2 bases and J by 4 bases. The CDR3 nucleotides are TGTGCCAGCAGCGTTACAGGGGGCGCTTACAATGAGCAGTTCTTC. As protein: CASSVTGGAYNEQFF.

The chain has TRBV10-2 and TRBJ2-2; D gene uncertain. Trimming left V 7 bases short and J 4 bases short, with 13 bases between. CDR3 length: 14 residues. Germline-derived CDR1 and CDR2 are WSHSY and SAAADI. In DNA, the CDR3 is TGCGCCAGCATTGGGGTCTCGGTCACCGGGGAGCTGTTTTTT. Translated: CASIGVSVTGELFF.

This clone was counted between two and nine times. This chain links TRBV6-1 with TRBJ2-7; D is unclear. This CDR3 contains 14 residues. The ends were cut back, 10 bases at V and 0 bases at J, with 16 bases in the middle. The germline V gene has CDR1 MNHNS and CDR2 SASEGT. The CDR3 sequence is CATQRDLSSYEQYF. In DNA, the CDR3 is TGTGCCACCCAGCGAGACCTGAGCTCCTACGAGCAGTACTTC.

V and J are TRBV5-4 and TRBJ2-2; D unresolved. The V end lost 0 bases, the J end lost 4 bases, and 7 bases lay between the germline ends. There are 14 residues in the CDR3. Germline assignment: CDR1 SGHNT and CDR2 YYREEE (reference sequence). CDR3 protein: CASSLDSGTGELFF. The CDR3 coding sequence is TGTGCCAGCAGCTTGGATTCCGGCACCGGGGAGCTGTTTTTT. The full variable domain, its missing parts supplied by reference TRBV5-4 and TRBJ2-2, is ETGVTQSPTHLIKTRGQQVTLRCSSQSGHNTVSWYQQALGQGPQFIFQYYREEENGRGNFPPRFSGLQFPNYSSELNVNALELDDSALYLCASSLDSGTGELFFGEGSRLTVL.

This chain's CDR3 is CASSRGTETEAFF. The CDR3 DNA reads as TGTGCCAGCAGTAGAGGGACAGAGACTGAAGCTTTCTTT. The rearrangement links TRBV28 to TRBJ1-1; 7 bases are shared with TRBD1. The J segment lost 5 bases and the V segment lost 5 bases, leaving 5 bases of the junction unmatched. The CDR3 totals 13 residues. Germline CDR1 MDHEN, CDR2 SYDVKM. The variable domain in full, with the rest retrieved from reference TRBV28 and TRBJ1-1, is DVKVTQSSRYLVKRTGEKVFLECVQDMDHENMFWYRQDPGLGLRLIYFSYDVKMKEKGDIPEGYSVSREKKERFSLILESASTNQTSMYLCASSRGTETEAFFGQGTRLTVV.

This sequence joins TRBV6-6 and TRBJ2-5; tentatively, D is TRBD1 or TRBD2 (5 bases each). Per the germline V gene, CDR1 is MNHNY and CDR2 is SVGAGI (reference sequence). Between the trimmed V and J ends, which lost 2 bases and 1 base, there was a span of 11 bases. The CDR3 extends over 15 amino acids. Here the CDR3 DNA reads TGTGCCAGCAGTTACGGGGGTACGGGCCAAGAGACCCAGTACTTC. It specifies CASSYGGTGQETQYF.

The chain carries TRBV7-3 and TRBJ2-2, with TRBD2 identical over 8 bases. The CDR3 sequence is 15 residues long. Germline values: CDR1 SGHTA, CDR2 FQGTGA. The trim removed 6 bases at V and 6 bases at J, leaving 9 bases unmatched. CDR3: CASSLLAGEAGELFF. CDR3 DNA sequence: TGTGCCAGCAGTCTTCTAGCGGGCGAAGCCGGGGAGCTGTTTTTT. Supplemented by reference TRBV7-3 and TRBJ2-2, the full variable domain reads GAGVSQTPSNKVTEKGKYVELRCDPISGHTALYWYRQSLGQGPEFLIYFQGTGAADDSGLPNDRFFAVRPEGSVSTLKIQRTERGDSAVYLCASSLLAGEAGELFFGEGSRLTVL.

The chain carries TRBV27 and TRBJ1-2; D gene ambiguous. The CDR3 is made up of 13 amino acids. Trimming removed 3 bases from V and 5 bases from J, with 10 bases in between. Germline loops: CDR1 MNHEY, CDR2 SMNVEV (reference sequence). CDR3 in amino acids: CASSFAGRYGYTF. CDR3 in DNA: TGTGCCAGCAGTTTTGCCGGGAGGTATGGCTACACCTTC.

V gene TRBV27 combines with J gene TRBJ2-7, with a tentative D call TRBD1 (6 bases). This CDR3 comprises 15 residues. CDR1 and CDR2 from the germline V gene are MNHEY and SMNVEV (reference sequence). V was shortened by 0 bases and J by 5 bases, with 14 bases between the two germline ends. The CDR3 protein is CASSLSTGHGHEQYF. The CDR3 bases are TGTGCCAGCAGTTTATCCACGGGACATGGGCACGAGCAGTACTTC.

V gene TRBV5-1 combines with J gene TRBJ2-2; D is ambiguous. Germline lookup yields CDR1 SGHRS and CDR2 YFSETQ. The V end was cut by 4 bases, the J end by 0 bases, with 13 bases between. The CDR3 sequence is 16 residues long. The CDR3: CASSPRVSANTGELFF. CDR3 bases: TGCGCCAGCAGCCCCCGGGTCTCCGCGAACACCGGGGAGCTGTTTTTT.

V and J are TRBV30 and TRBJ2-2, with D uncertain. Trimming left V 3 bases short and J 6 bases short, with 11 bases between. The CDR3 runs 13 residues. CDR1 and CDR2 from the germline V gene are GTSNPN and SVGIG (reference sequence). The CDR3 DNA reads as TGTGCCTGGAGGGGAAGGTATCCCGGGGAGCTGTTTTTT. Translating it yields CAWRGRYPGELFF.

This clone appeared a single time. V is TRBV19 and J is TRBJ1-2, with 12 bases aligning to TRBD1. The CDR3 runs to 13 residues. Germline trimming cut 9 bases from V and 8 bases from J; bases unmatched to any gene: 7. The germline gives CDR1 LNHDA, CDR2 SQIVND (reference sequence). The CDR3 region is CASGTGGRTGYTF. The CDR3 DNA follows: TGTGCCAGCGGGACAGGGGGCAGGACGGGCTACACCTTC.

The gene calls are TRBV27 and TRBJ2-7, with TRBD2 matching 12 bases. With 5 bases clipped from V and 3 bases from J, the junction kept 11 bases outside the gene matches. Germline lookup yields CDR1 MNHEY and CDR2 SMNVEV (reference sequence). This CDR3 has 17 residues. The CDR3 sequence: CASSPRLAGEPIYEQYF. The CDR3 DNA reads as TGTGCCAGCAGTCCGCGACTAGCGGGAGAACCAATCTACGAGCAGTACTTC.

The CDR3: CASSPKMAQGANEQYF. The CDR3 DNA is TGTGCCAGCAGCCCGAAAATGGCGCAGGGGGCGAACGAGCAGTACTTC. The chain uses TRBV7-9 and TRBJ2-7; 8 bases are shared with TRBD1. Looked up from germline, CDR1 is SEHNR and CDR2 is FQNEAQ (reference sequence). The CDR3 extends over 16 amino acids. The V and J ends lost 5 bases and 5 bases, in that order; junction bases with no gene match: 14.

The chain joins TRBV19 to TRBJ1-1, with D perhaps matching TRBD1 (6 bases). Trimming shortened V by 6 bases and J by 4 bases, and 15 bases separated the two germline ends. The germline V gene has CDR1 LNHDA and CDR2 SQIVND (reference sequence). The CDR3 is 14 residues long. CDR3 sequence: CASRPRGGSTEAFF. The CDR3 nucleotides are TGTGCCAGTAGGCCTCGAGGGGGGAGCACTGAAGCTTTCTTT.

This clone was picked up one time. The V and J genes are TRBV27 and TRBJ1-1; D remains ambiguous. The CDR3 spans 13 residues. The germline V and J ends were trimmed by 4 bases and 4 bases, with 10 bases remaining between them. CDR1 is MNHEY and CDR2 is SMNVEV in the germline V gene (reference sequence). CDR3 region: CASSSAILTEAFF. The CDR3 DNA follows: TGTGCCAGCAGTTCGGCCATTCTCACTGAAGCTTTCTTT.

Here the CDR3 DNA reads TGTGCCATCAGTGCAGAGCGGGAGCATCCCGGGGAGCTGTTTTTT. Translated, it gives CAISAEREHPGELFF. The chain is built from TRBV10-3 and TRBJ2-2; 8 bases are shared with TRBD2. The CDR3 sequence is 15 residues long. The J segment lost 6 bases and the V segment lost 4 bases, leaving 7 bases of the junction unmatched. CDR1 is ENHRY and CDR2 is SYGVKD in the germline V gene.